The 3 T cell receptor beta chains below were found in one sample sequenced in a study of T cells in Graves' hyperthyroidism and ophthalmopathy. The source material, RNA transcripts, was used to amplify TCR beta CDR3 regions. A first-round RT-PCR of the TCR CDR3 used the HTBI primer set. TCRdb passed the multiplex PCR reads through MiXCR, listing each CDR3 protein once. The profile covers approximately 560,000 distinct CDR3 sequences, with approximately 15% appearing a single time and roughly 6.6% taken by the ten largest. The sequencing sample was made of blood. These receptors all come from a woman aged 25 to 45 with Graves' hyperthyroidism.

This clonotype was observed many times. The chain joins TRBV27 to TRBJ2-7; D is unresolved. CDR1 is MNHEY and CDR2 is SMNVEV in the germline V gene (reference sequence). V was cut by 6 bases and J by 6 bases, with 21 bases left in between. CDR3 length equals 15 residues. CDR3: CASRQASVAYSEQYF. DNA for the CDR3: TGTGCCAGCAGACAAGCATCGGTCGCCTATAGCGAGCAGTACTTC.

This clonotype was observed a handful of times. The rearrangement uses TRBV20-1 and TRBJ2-1; D gene unclear. Germline V lookup: CDR1 DFQATT, CDR2 SNEGSKA (reference sequence). Between the trimmed V and J ends, which lost 5 bases and 6 bases, there was a span of 14 bases. The CDR3 has 13 residues. CDR3 nucleotides: TGCAGTGCTGGGATGTTCTCTTCCAATGAGCAGTTCTTC. This gives the protein CSAGMFSSNEQFF.

At least ten counts were recorded for this clonotype. V and J are TRBV7-2 and TRBJ2-7; D gene uncertain. This CDR3 spans 12 amino acids. The ends were cut back, 3 bases at V and 7 bases at J, with 10 bases in the middle. The V gene's germline CDR1 is SGHTA and CDR2 FQGNSA. CDR3 amino acids: CASSFNAREQYF. Written as DNA, the CDR3 is TGTGCCAGCAGCTTTAATGCCCGGGAGCAGTACTTC.